The next 5 T cell receptor beta chains were all read from a single sample in a study of blood T cell repertoires in COVID-19. Some clones are missing from TCRdb's copy, which holds only in-frame ones; the method was immunoSEQ multiplex PCR. Counted here are over 250,000 clones, over 70% occurring once; the ten biggest clones make up 3.3%. Source material: peripheral blood. The receptors derive from a woman of 80 years or more with acute or convalescent COVID-19.

This chain uses TRBV5-4 with TRBJ1-2; no reliable D call. CDR1 SGHNT and CDR2 YYREEE come from the germline V gene (reference sequence). The V gene lost 4 bases and the J gene lost 6 bases, with 13 bases spanning the gap. The length of the CDR3 is 13 residues. CDR3 sequence: CASSQSLRDGYTF. CDR3 DNA sequence: TGTGCCAGCAGCCAATCCCTACGGGATGGCTACACCTTC.

The V and J genes are TRBV7-6 and TRBJ2-7, with TRBD1 matching 9 bases. The CDR3 has 14 residues. Trimming cost V 6 bases and J 7 bases; bases outside gene matches: 10. The germline CDR1 and CDR2 sequences are SGHVS and FNYEAQ. CDR3 loop: CASSPGTGLYEQYF. The CDR3 nucleotides read TGTGCCAGCAGTCCCGGGACAGGGCTTTATGAGCAGTACTTC.

CDR3 coding DNA: TGTGCCAGCAGGCTCCAGGCTGGTTCCTACGAGCAGTACTTC. Residues: CASRLQAGSYEQYF. This chain links TRBV2 with TRBJ2-7; D ambiguous. From germline, CDR1 is SNHLY and CDR2 FYNNEI. The V and J ends lost 6 bases and 1 base respectively, with 13 bases between them. CDR3 size: 14 residues.

The chain uses TRBV9 and TRBJ2-2; D might be TRBD1 (6 bases). Germline V gives CDR1 SGDLS, CDR2 YYNGEE. This CDR3 is built from 16 residues. V was shortened by 3 bases and J by 5 bases, with 17 bases between the two germline ends. CDR3 sequence (DNA): TGTGCCAGCAGCGCTACCAGGGGATTGGTGACCGGGGAGCTGTTTTTT. It is translated as CASSATRGLVTGELFF.

This chain uses TRBV5-1 with TRBJ1-1, with TRBD1 identical over 7 bases. J lost 3 bases, V lost 0 bases, and 5 bases had no gene match. CDR1 SGHRS and CDR2 YFSETQ come from the germline V gene. The CDR3 is made up of 15 amino acids. CDR3 DNA sequence: TGCGCCAGCAGCTTGGGGCCAGGGGGGTACACTGAAGCTTTCTTT. It is translated as CASSLGPGGYTEAFF. The whole variable domain, remainder taken from reference TRBV5-1 and TRBJ1-1, is KAGVTQTPRYLIKTRGQQVTLSCSPISGHRSVSWYQQTPGQGLQFLFEYFSETQRNKGNFPGRFSGRQFSNSRSEMNVSTLELGDSALYLCASSLGPGGYTEAFFGQGTRLTVV.